Listed below are T cell receptor beta chains from one sample, sequenced in a study of T cell changes during pregnancy in multiple sclerosis. Here immunoSEQ multiplex PCR was the method, and the copy in TCRdb shows in-frame clones only, minus some. This table has some 59,000 clones, roughly 87% appearing once. The source was peripheral blood, collected in the first trimester of pregnancy. These receptors were collected from a female donor with multiple sclerosis, enrolled in a pregnancy study. The CDR3 runs from the conserved cysteine through the conserved F or W. The order of the fields is J gene, D gene, clone size, V gene, CDR3 protein, CDR3 DNA. The D gene is left open where the match is weak. Clone size, where shown, is once, few, many, or a class for clones that have expanded.

>TRBJ2-1|TRBD1|.|TRBV19
CASSIEFWTGSYNEQFF
TGTGCCAGTAGTATTGAATTTTGGACAGGGTCCTACAATGAGCAGTTCTTC
>TRBJ1-5|TRBD1|once|TRBV7-9
CASSSWDSYQPQHF
TGTGCCAGCAGCTCTTGGGACAGCTATCAGCCCCAGCATTTT
>TRBJ1-5|.|.|TRBV7-2
CASSSWMGDSNQPQHF
TGTGCCAGCAGCTCCTGGATGGGAGATAGCAATCAGCCCCAGCATTTT
>TRBJ2-1|.|.|TRBV4-1
CASSQDEGGTYNEQFF
TGCGCCAGCAGCCAAGATGAAGGAGGGACTTACAATGAGCAGTTCTTC
>TRBJ1-5|TRBD1|.|TRBV30
CAWSVLDRVHQPQHF
TGTGCCTGGAGTGTTCTGGACAGGGTACATCAGCCCCAGCATTTT
>TRBJ1-3|.|.|TRBV4-3
CASSQVGGFSSGNTIYF
TGCGCCAGCAGCCAAGTCGGGGGGTTTTCCTCTGGAAACACCATATATTTT
>TRBJ1-2|.|.|TRBV4-1
CASSQEPRGNYGYTF
TGCGCCAGCAGCCAAGAGCCCAGGGGAAACTATGGCTACACCTTC
>TRBJ1-1|.|.|TRBV6-4
CASSEQANTEAFF
TGTGCCAGCAGTGAACAGGCGAACACTGAAGCTTTCTTT
>TRBJ2-7|.|.|TRBV5-1
CASSLVLPGWGFRDEQYF
TGCGCCAGCAGCTTGGTTCTACCAGGGTGGGGTTTTAGGGACGAGCAGTACTTC
>TRBJ2-2|.|.|TRBV10-1
CASSQTSSGELFF
TGCGCCAGCAGCCAGACTAGTTCCGGGGAGCTGTTTTTT
>TRBJ1-5|.|.|TRBV27
CASSLKSPGDVYSNQPQHF
TGTGCCAGCAGTTTAAAATCCCCAGGGGACGTGTATAGCAATCAGCCCCAGCATTTT
>TRBJ2-1|.|.|TRBV28
CASSPGDAYAYNEQFF
TGTGCCAGCAGTCCGGGGGACGCATACGCTTACAATGAGCAGTTCTTC
>TRBJ2-7|TRBD1|.|TRBV6-5
CASKGTGTYEQYF
TGTGCCAGCAAGGGGACAGGGACCTACGAGCAGTACTTC
>TRBJ2-7|.|.|TRBV7-2
CASSFVAAAYEQYF
TGTGCCAGCAGCTTCGTAGCGGCCGCCTACGAGCAGTACTTC
>TRBJ2-2|.|.|TRBV7-3
CASSLRFVRDTGELFF
TGTGCCAGCAGCCTGCGATTTGTCAGGGACACCGGGGAGCTGTTTTTT
>TRBJ1-5|TRBD1|.|TRBV30
CAWSVGGGRDQPQHF
TGTGCCTGGAGTGTAGGGGGCGGTCGTGATCAGCCCCAGCATTTT
>TRBJ2-7|TRBD1|.|TRBV4-1
CASSDPDRTYEQYF
TGCGCCAGCAGCGACCCGGACAGGACCTACGAGCAGTACTTC
>TRBJ2-1|TRBD2|.|TRBV20-1
CSAGREGEQFF
TGCAGTGCTGGCCGGGAGGGTGAGCAGTTCTTC
>TRBJ2-2|TRBD1|.|TRBV5-4
CASSLGQTGANTGELFF
TGTGCCAGCAGCTTGGGGCAGACAGGGGCGAACACCGGGGAGCTGTTTTTT
>TRBJ1-5|.|.|TRBV19
CASSWEGNQPQHF
TGTGCCAGTTCATGGGAGGGAAATCAGCCCCAGCATTTT
>TRBJ2-5|.|.|TRBV6-1
CASGLMGETQYF
TGTGCCAGTGGACTAATGGGGGAGACCCAGTACTTC
>TRBJ2-5|.|.|TRBV5-1
CASIPPGGQETQYF
TGCGCCAGCATTCCCCCAGGGGGGCAAGAGACCCAGTACTTC
>TRBJ1-6|.|.|TRBV5-6
CASSLAGGVDSPLHF
TGTGCCAGCAGCTTGGCCGGGGGTGTAGATTCACCCCTCCACTTT
>TRBJ2-1|.|.|TRBV27
CASSFSSGAYNEQFF
TGTGCCAGCAGTTTTTCCAGCGGAGCCTACAATGAGCAGTTCTTC
>TRBJ1-4|.|.|TRBV7-8
CASSLELGASEKLFF
TGTGCCAGCAGCTTAGAGCTGGGGGCTAGTGAAAAACTGTTTTTT
>TRBJ2-3|TRBD2|.|TRBV9
CASSEGGLAYTDTQYF
TGTGCCAGCAGTGAAGGCGGACTAGCGTACACAGATACGCAGTATTTT
>TRBJ2-7|.|.|TRBV29-1
CSVLPWAGYEQYF
TGCAGCGTTCTCCCATGGGCTGGATACGAGCAGTACTTC
>TRBJ2-2|TRBD2|.|TRBV11-3
CASSSYSGRVGTGELFF
TGTGCCAGCAGCTCCTATAGCGGGAGGGTCGGGACCGGGGAGCTGTTTTTT
>TRBJ2-1|.|.|TRBV5-1
CASSLSIFARGSSYNEQFF
TGCGCCAGCAGCTTGTCTATTTTTGCACGGGGGAGCTCCTACAATGAGCAGTTCTTC
>TRBJ1-5|TRBD1|.|TRBV27
CASSFGTGGNQPQHF
TGTGCCAGCAGTTTTGGGACAGGCGGCAATCAGCCCCAGCATTTT
>TRBJ2-7|TRBD1|once|TRBV4-2
CASSQDMGGQAYEQYF
TGTGCCAGCAGCCAAGATATGGGCGGACAGGCCTACGAGCAGTACTTC
>TRBJ2-3|.|.|TRBV4-2
CASSQDTDLNTQYF
TGTGCCAGCAGCCAAGATACAGATTTAAATACGCAGTATTTT
>TRBJ2-7|.|.|TRBV7-9
CASRPRVSGPREQYF
TGTGCCAGCAGGCCCAGGGTATCAGGGCCGAGGGAGCAGTACTTC
>TRBJ2-5|.|.|TRBV30
CACQKGVGETQYF
TGTGCCTGCCAGAAAGGGGTTGGAGAGACCCAGTACTTC
>TRBJ1-5|TRBD1|.|TRBV18
CASSGTGNYQPQHF
TGTGCCAGCTCCGGGACAGGGAATTATCAGCCCCAGCATTTT
>TRBJ2-7|TRBD1|once|TRBV4-1
CASSATHRGAMDEQYF
TGCGCCAGCAGTGCTACACACAGGGGCGCTATGGACGAGCAGTACTTC
>TRBJ1-4|TRBD1|.|TRBV7-9
CASSQGTGTNEKLFF
TGTGCCAGCAGCCAAGGGACAGGGACTAATGAAAAACTGTTTTTT
>TRBJ2-4|.|.|TRBV7-2
CASSPEGWVQYF
TGTGCCAGCAGCCCGGAGGGGTGGGTTCAGTACTTC
>TRBJ2-5|.|few|TRBV7-9
CASSLSDTGWRETQYF
TGTGCCAGCAGCTTGTCTGATACCGGTTGGAGGGAGACCCAGTACTTC
>TRBJ2-4|.|.|TRBV30
CAWTAPPARNIQYF
TGTGCCTGGACAGCCCCTCCGGCTAGAAACATTCAGTACTTC
>TRBJ1-5|.|.|TRBV5-4
CASSLRTPPKSNQPQHF
TGTGCCAGCAGCTTAAGGACACCTCCGAAGAGCAATCAGCCCCAGCATTTT